These 22 T cell receptor beta chains originate from one sample sequenced in a study of CD8+ T cells in alopecia areata. Reverse transcription of extracted RNA yielded cDNA, which provided the sequencing template. Measured with immunoSEQ multiplex PCR; TCRdb has only the in-frame clones, and not every one. This sample has 100,000 to 120,000 clones, with over 55% found just once. Sequencing used NKG2D-low CD8+ T cells sorted from blood. These receptor sequences come from a human donor with alopecia areata.

The chain is built from TRBV9 and TRBJ2-3, with 7 bases aligning to TRBD2. Germline V gene lookup returns CDR1 SGDLS and CDR2 YYNGEE. V lost 4 bases, J lost 6 bases, and 2 bases stayed unmatched. The CDR3 sequence is 12 residues long. CDR3 in amino acids: CASSISGDTQYF. The CDR3 DNA is TGTGCCAGCAGCATTAGCGGGGATACGCAGTATTTT.

The rearrangement joins TRBV7-6 to TRBJ2-7, with a possible D match to TRBD1 (6 bases). The germline gives CDR1 SGHVS, CDR2 FNYEAQ. The CDR3 runs to 15 residues. V lost 1 base, J lost 7 bases, and 17 bases lay in between. CDR3 DNA: TGTGCCAGCAGCTTAGTTATTGGGGACACGGAGGAGCAGTACTTC. This codes for CASSLVIGDTEEQYF.

This clone was observed a few times. The chain links TRBV29-1 to TRBJ2-7, with 7 bases matching TRBD2. V trimming: 4 bases; J trimming: 3 bases; junction bases outside the gene matches: 15. Per germline, CDR1 SQVTM and CDR2 ANQGSEA. The CDR3 has 16 amino acids. The CDR3 DNA follows: TGCAGCGTTGTTCATTTGTGCCTAGCGGAGATCTACGAGCAGTACTTC. As protein: CSVVHLCLAEIYEQYF.

Written as DNA, the CDR3 is TGTGCCAGCAGCCCGCAGGGCGGGGACACTGAAGCTTTCTTT. Residues: CASSPQGGDTEAFF. The chain is built from TRBV9 and TRBJ1-1, with D possibly matching TRBD1 (5 bases). The germline V and J ends were trimmed by 4 bases and 3 bases, with 13 bases remaining between them. This CDR3 contains 14 residues. The germline V gene encodes CDR1 SGDLS and CDR2 YYNGEE.

The J gene is TRBJ2-5, the V gene TRBV27, with D possibly TRBD1 on 6 matching bases. From germline, CDR1 is MNHEY and CDR2 SMNVEV (reference sequence). V was clipped by 6 bases and J by 0 bases, with 14 bases between them. The CDR3 covers 15 residues. This CDR3 reads CASRPRGLNQETQYF. In DNA form, the CDR3 reads TGTGCCAGCAGACCCAGGGGTCTGAACCAAGAGACCCAGTACTTC.

V gene TRBV5-6 combines with J gene TRBJ2-1, with 8 bases fitting TRBD1. Germline V gene data show CDR1 as SGHDT and CDR2 as YYEEEE. J lost 8 bases, V lost 3 bases, and 4 bases had no gene match. The CDR3 totals 13 residues. CDR3 coding DNA: TGTGCCAGCAGCTGGGCAGGGGGCTATGAGCAGTTCTTC. As protein: CASSWAGGYEQFF.

The genes are TRBV19 and TRBJ2-5; D is undetermined. CDR3 length: 14 amino acids. The germline gives CDR1 LNHDA, CDR2 SQIVND (reference sequence). Trimming removed 5 bases from V and 5 bases from J, with 15 bases in between. The chain's CDR3 is CASSVPRSWETQYF. For the CDR3, the DNA is TGTGCCAGTAGTGTTCCAAGGAGTTGGGAGACCCAGTACTTC.

This clone was counted a single time. The chain has TRBV7-9 and TRBJ2-1; possible D gene TRBD2, 6 bases. This CDR3 contains 14 residues. V lost 6 bases to trimming and J lost 6 bases, with 15 bases between them. CDR1 is SEHNR, CDR2 FQNEAQ, per germline (reference sequence). The CDR3, as DNA: TGTGCCAGCAGTCGCGTGGGACTGGCCAATGAGCAGTTCTTC. This encodes CASSRVGLANEQFF.

This clone was seen just once. The chain employs TRBV2 and TRBJ2-3; no definite D call. The V end lost 1 base, the J end lost 0 bases, and 11 bases lay between the germline ends. CDR3 length equals 16 residues. Per germline, CDR1 SNHLY and CDR2 FYNNEI. CDR3 in DNA: TGTGCCAGCAGTGAAGAACTGGGGTCTAGCACAGATACGCAGTATTTT. Translated, it gives CASSEELGSSTDTQYF. Supplemented by reference TRBV2 and TRBJ2-3, the full variable domain reads EPEVTQTPSHQVTQMGQEVILRCVPISNHLYFYWYRQILGQKVEFLVSFYNNEISEKSEIFDDQFSVERPDGSNFTLKIRSTKLEDSAMYFCASSEELGSSTDTQYFGPGTRLTVL.

V gene TRBV29-1 combines with J gene TRBJ2-1; 9 positions agree with TRBD2. The ends lost 1 base at V and 0 bases at J; junction bases unmatched: 4. This CDR3 contains 16 residues. Germline-derived CDR1 and CDR2 are SQVTM and ANQGSEA. CDR3 protein: CSVEGGTSLSYNEQFF. The CDR3 nucleotides are TGCAGCGTTGAAGGCGGGACTAGCCTCTCCTACAATGAGCAGTTCTTC.

The chain couples TRBV19 to TRBJ1-4; unclear D gene. V was trimmed by 5 bases and J by 8 bases, leaving 12 bases between them. In germline, CDR1 is LNHDA, CDR2 SQIVND (reference sequence). There are 13 residues in the CDR3. The CDR3 sequence is CASSPALGEKLFF. As DNA, the CDR3 is TGTGCCAGTAGTCCCGCGCTTGGCGAAAAACTGTTTTTT.

This clone occurred a few times. The V gene is TRBV29-1, the J gene TRBJ2-1; D is uncertain. Trimming removed 3 bases at V and 12 bases at J, with 9 bases between. Germline CDR1 is SQVTM and CDR2 is ANQGSEA. The CDR3 runs 10 residues. The CDR3 sequence is CSVEVISQFF. In DNA form, the CDR3 reads TGCAGCGTTGAGGTTATTTCGCAGTTCTTC.

V and J are TRBV25-1 and TRBJ2-1; no definite D call. Germline CDR1 MGHDK, CDR2 SYGVNS. Trimming removed 11 bases at V and 4 bases at J, with 12 bases between. The CDR3 consists of 12 residues. For the CDR3, the DNA is TGTGCCTCTGGTATAGGGTACAATGAGCAGTTCTTC. It translates to CASGIGYNEQFF.

This clone was counted only a few times. The rearrangement links TRBV19 to TRBJ2-7; no clear D. Germline CDR1 LNHDA, CDR2 SQIVND (reference sequence). The CDR3 length is 14 residues. V lost 6 bases, J lost 0 bases, and 12 bases lay in between. The CDR3 DNA follows: TGTGCCAGTAGACGGGTGAGTTCCTCCTACGAGCAGTACTTC. Its translation is CASRRVSSSYEQYF.

V is TRBV6-5 and J is TRBJ1-1; 8 bases are a match to TRBD1. From germline, CDR1 is MNHEY and CDR2 SVGAGI. The CDR3 has 15 amino acids. The V gene end was trimmed by 0 bases and the J gene end by 1 base; junction bases not matched to a gene: 1. DNA of the CDR3: TGTGCCAGCAGTTACTCGACAGGGGAGAACACTGAAGCTTTCTTT. This codes for CASSYSTGENTEAFF.

The chain joins TRBV4-1 to TRBJ1-3, with a tentative D call TRBD1 (5 bases). V lost 1 base to trimming and J lost 1 base, with 11 bases between them. The germline V gene encodes CDR1 MGHRA and CDR2 YSYEKL. This CDR3 is built from 16 residues. The CDR3 reads CASSQGVSGSGNTIYF. The CDR3 bases are TGCGCCAGCAGCCAAGGTGTATCAGGGTCTGGAAACACCATATATTTT.

Comments on this clone: The DNA is left out, because the CDR3 cannot be placed on it with certainty; the CDR3 is given as TCRdb lists it. The chain has TRBV7-2 and TRBJ1-4. Germline-derived CDR1 and CDR2 are SGHTA and FQGNSA. The CDR3 is made up of 15 amino acids, end residues included. CDR3 sequence: CASSSAPAVNEKLFF.

This clone was counted between two and nine times. The genes are TRBV15 and TRBJ2-7, with D maybe TRBD1 (6 bases). Germline V gene lookup returns CDR1 LNHNV and CDR2 YYDKDF (reference sequence). V shed 0 bases and J shed 5 bases, with 14 bases lying between them. The CDR3 loop spans 15 amino acids. This chain's CDR3 is CATSRDAGTSDEQYF. In DNA form, the CDR3 reads TGTGCCACCAGCAGAGACGCCGGGACATCGGACGAGCAGTACTTC.

The V and J genes are TRBV18 and TRBJ2-3; 7 bases fit TRBD1. The CDR3 extends over 16 amino acids. CDR1 is KGHSH and CDR2 is LQKENI in the germline V gene. V dropped 3 bases and J dropped 2; count of bases not matched to a gene: 8. The CDR3 DNA is TGTGCCAGCTCACCCGACTCGGGACAGCTCACAGATACGCAGTATTTT. Its translation is CASSPDSGQLTDTQYF.

The chain uses TRBV13 and TRBJ2-3; D remains ambiguous. Trimming cost V 1 base and J 2 bases, with 7 bases left between them. Germline V gene sequence: CDR1 PRHDT, CDR2 FYEKMQ (reference sequence). This CDR3 has 14 residues. The CDR3 bases are TGTGCCAGCAGCTTAGTTGTCCTCACAGATACGCAGTATTTT. Encoded protein: CASSLVVLTDTQYF.

The chain carries TRBV2 and TRBJ2-3; tentative D call: TRBD2 (5 bases). CDR3 length: 14 residues. CDR1 is SNHLY and CDR2 is FYNNEI in the germline V gene. Trimming took off 10 bases at V and 4 bases at J, with 18 bases between the two ends. The CDR3 here is CATNRELDSDTQYF. Written as DNA, the CDR3 is TGTGCCACCAACCGGGAACTAGATTCAGATACGCAGTATTTT.

This clone was seen only once. J is TRBJ2-7 and V is TRBV28; D might be TRBD2 (5 bases). Trimming took off 5 bases at V and 3 bases at J, with 11 bases between the two ends. This CDR3 is 13 amino acids long. CDR1 and CDR2 from the germline V gene are MDHEN and SYDVKM. CDR3 sequence: CASSPAANYEQYF. CDR3 nucleotide sequence: TGTGCCAGCAGTCCAGCGGCGAACTACGAGCAGTACTTC.